These 20 T cell receptor beta chains came from one sample sequenced in a study of T cell responses to AZD1222 COVID-19 vaccine. Profiled with immunoSEQ multiplex PCR; TCRdb holds only in-frame clones, not every one. Seen here are 150,000 or so clones, 80% to 95% observed once, and the top ten hold 3.6%. Sequencing used peripheral blood, obtained 28 days after the second AZD1222 dose. The receptor source for this set is an adult who received the AZD1222 COVID-19 vaccine.

The chain has TRBV30 and TRBJ1-5; D is possibly TRBD1 (5 bases). Looked up from germline, CDR1 is GTSNPN and CDR2 is SVGIG (reference sequence). This CDR3 comprises 15 residues. V lost 2 bases and J 6 bases, leaving 17 bases between the germline ends. The CDR3 reads CAWSNPTRVSQPQHF. The CDR3 coding sequence is TGTGCCTGGAGTAACCCCACCAGGGTGAGTCAGCCCCAGCATTTT.

V and J are TRBV28 and TRBJ2-1, with 14 bases fitting TRBD2. Per germline, CDR1 MDHEN and CDR2 SYDVKM. The J segment lost 7 bases and the V segment lost 6 bases, leaving 5 bases of the junction unmatched. This CDR3 contains 15 residues. The CDR3 sequence is CASSRLAGGENEQFF. The DNA of the CDR3 is TGTGCCAGCAGCCGACTAGCGGGAGGGGAGAATGAGCAGTTCTTC.

The chain uses TRBV5-1 and TRBJ2-3, with 10 bases fitting TRBD1. V trimming: 5 bases; J trimming: 5 bases; junction bases outside the gene matches: 2. The CDR3 is 13 amino acids. Germline loops: CDR1 SGHRS, CDR2 YFSETQ. CDR3 loop: CASRTGGGDTQYF. The CDR3 DNA follows: TGCGCCAGCAGGACAGGGGGCGGAGATACGCAGTATTTT.

The chain carries TRBV6-6 and TRBJ1-2; D not resolved. The V and J ends lost 0 bases and 8 bases respectively, with 13 bases between them. The CDR3 extends over 14 amino acids. Germline lookup yields CDR1 MNHNY and CDR2 SVGAGI (reference sequence). In DNA, the CDR3 is TGTGCCAGCAGTTACTCGACCCCCGGAGGCGGCTACACCTTC. Translating gives CASSYSTPGGGYTF.

The chain recombines TRBV11-3 with TRBJ2-2; D tentatively reads TRBD1 or TRBD2 (6 bases each). The CDR3 is 16 residues long. CDR1 and CDR2 (germline): SGHNT, YENEEA. Trimming took 1 base from V and 2 from J, leaving 11 bases between them. The CDR3 loop is CASSLGGAHNTGELFF. The CDR3 DNA follows: TGTGCCAGCAGCTTAGGGGGGGCCCATAACACCGGGGAGCTGTTTTTT.

This chain uses TRBV11-2 with TRBJ1-6, with TRBD1 matching 7 bases. V shed 6 bases, J shed 7 bases, and the junction held 9 bases outside the gene matches. The V gene's germline CDR1 is SGHAT and CDR2 FQNNGV. The CDR3 runs to 15 residues. The CDR3 here is CASRSQGTDNSPLHF. DNA of the CDR3: TGTGCCAGCAGGAGCCAAGGGACAGACAATTCACCCCTCCACTTT.

Of note for this clone: The sample contains more than one DNA sequence encoding this CDR3. V is TRBV15 and J is TRBJ2-2; D remains unclear. Trimming shortened V by 5 bases and J by 6 bases, and 7 bases separated the two germline ends. The germline CDR1 and CDR2 sequences are LNHNV and YYDKDF (reference sequence). CDR3 length equals 12 residues. CDR3 region: CATSRSSGELFF. The DNA of the CDR3 is TGTGCCACCAGCCGTTCTTCCGGGGAGCTGTTTTTT.

This clone was seen a handful of times. The CDR3 protein is CASSRLAGDGTDTQYF. CDR3 nucleotides: TGTGCCAGCAGTCGACTAGCGGGAGATGGCACAGATACGCAGTATTTT. The rearrangement links TRBV6-2 or TRBV6-3 to TRBJ2-3, with 12 nucleotides matching TRBD2. Germline V gene sequence: CDR1 MNHEY, CDR2 SVGEGT. V shed 5 bases and J 1 base; nucleotides not matched to a gene: 4. The CDR3 runs 16 residues.

This rearrangement joins TRBV27 to TRBJ2-6; D is unclear. The length of the CDR3 is 15 residues. Germline V gene lookup returns CDR1 MNHEY and CDR2 SMNVEV (reference sequence). The V end lost 6 bases, the J end lost 2 bases, and 11 bases lay between the germline ends. DNA for the CDR3: TGTGCCAGCAGGCGAAACGTGGCTGGGGCCAACGTCCTGACTTTC. Protein sequence: CASRRNVAGANVLTF. The complete variable domain, with remaining parts taken from reference TRBV27 and TRBJ2-6, reads EAQVTQNPRYLITVTGKKLTVTCSQNMNHEYMSWYRQDPGLGLRQIYYSMNVEVTDKGDVPEGYKVSRKEKRNFPLILESPSPNQTSLYFCASRRNVAGANVLTFGAGSRLTVL.

The gene calls are TRBV7-9 and TRBJ2-7; 9 bases are shared with TRBD1. The CDR3 is 15 amino acids. Germline V CDR1 and CDR2: SEHNR, FQNEAQ (reference sequence). V shed 1 base and J 5 bases; nucleotides not matched to a gene: 6. The CDR3 region is CASSLGGWTGDEQYF. As DNA, the CDR3 is TGTGCCAGCAGCTTAGGCGGTTGGACAGGGGACGAGCAGTACTTC.

The gene calls are TRBV5-4 and TRBJ1-3; D is undetermined. From germline, CDR1 is SGHNT and CDR2 YYREEE (reference sequence). The CDR3 is 13 residues long. The V end was cut by 2 bases, the J end by 0 bases, with 3 bases between. As DNA, the CDR3 is TGTGCCAGCAGCTTACACTCTGGAAACACCATATATTTT. This codes for CASSLHSGNTIYF.

The chain combines TRBV28 with TRBJ1-1, with TRBD1 as a possible D gene (6 bases). This CDR3 comprises 14 residues. Trimming took 2 bases from V and 2 from J, leaving 9 bases between them. The germline V gene has CDR1 MDHEN and CDR2 SYDVKM. The CDR3, as DNA: TGTGCCAGCAGTTTAACAGGGAGAAACACTGAAGCTTTCTTT. Protein: CASSLTGRNTEAFF.

The V gene is TRBV29-1, the J gene TRBJ1-1; tentative D call: TRBD1 (6 bases). Germline CDR1 is SQVTM and CDR2 is ANQGSEA. The CDR3 totals 14 residues. Trimming took 2 bases from V and 5 from J, leaving 15 bases between them. The CDR3 DNA follows: TGCAGCGTTGAAAGTTTGGGGGGCTGGACTGAAGCTTTCTTT. Its protein is CSVESLGGWTEAFF.

V gene TRBV5-1 combines with J gene TRBJ1-1, with 7 bases aligning to TRBD1. V shed 3 bases, J shed 7 bases, and the junction held 3 bases outside the gene matches. Germline CDR1 reads SGHRS; CDR2 reads YFSETQ. The CDR3 is 12 amino acids. DNA for the CDR3: TGCGCCAGCAGCTCCTACAGGGGTGAAGCTTTCTTT. Protein sequence: CASSSYRGEAFF.

The chain recombines TRBV5-5 with TRBJ1-1; D not resolved. CDR3 size: 14 residues. Looked up from germline, CDR1 is SGHKS and CDR2 is YYEKEE (reference sequence). Trimming shortened V by 0 bases and J by 2 bases, and 8 bases separated the two germline ends. For the CDR3, the DNA is TGTGCCAGCAGCTTGGAACAGAGAAACACTGAAGCTTTCTTT. Its protein is CASSLEQRNTEAFF.

The rearrangement uses TRBV7-2 and TRBJ2-1, with 12 positions matching TRBD2. The CDR3 is made up of 15 amino acids. Germline lookup yields CDR1 SGHTA and CDR2 FQGNSA. Losses at the gene ends were 1 base for V and 6 bases for J; bases not matched to a gene: 1. As DNA, the CDR3 is TGTGCCAGCAGCTTAGAGGGACTAGCGGGCAATGAGCAGTTCTTC. Residues: CASSLEGLAGNEQFF.

The chain is built from TRBV7-9 and TRBJ1-5, with D perhaps TRBD1 (5 bases). V gave up 3 bases and J gave up 6 bases, with 18 bases separating them. Germline CDR1 reads SEHNR; CDR2 reads FQNEAQ (reference sequence). This CDR3 spans 16 amino acids. The CDR3 region is CASSFGTSTGGQPQHF. The CDR3 bases are TGTGCCAGCAGCTTTGGGACCTCTACGGGAGGTCAGCCCCAGCATTTT.

CDR3 protein: CASSPSRPGRPRYGYTF. As DNA, the CDR3 is TGCGCCAGCAGCCCTTCGAGACCAGGGAGGCCACGCTATGGCTACACCTTC. The V and J genes are TRBV4-1 and TRBJ1-2; the D gene is possibly TRBD1 (5 bases). With 4 bases removed from V and 4 bases from J, the gap between germline ends came to 22 bases. CDR1 is MGHRA, CDR2 YSYEKL, per germline. This CDR3 comprises 17 residues.

The chain carries TRBV27 and TRBJ1-2; no definite D call. The V end lost 3 bases, the J end lost 2 bases, and 7 bases lay between the germline ends. Germline values: CDR1 MNHEY, CDR2 SMNVEV (reference sequence). The CDR3 spans 13 residues. The CDR3 region is CASSFKGNYGYTF. The CDR3 DNA reads TGTGCCAGCAGTTTTAAAGGGAACTATGGCTACACCTTC.

The chain joins TRBV6-2 or TRBV6-3 to TRBJ1-6; D unresolved. The CDR3 loop spans 15 amino acids. Germline V gives CDR1 MNHEY, CDR2 SVGEGT. The V and J ends lost 2 bases and 6 bases respectively, with 11 bases between them. This CDR3 is CASSYRAASNSPLHF. In DNA, the CDR3 is TGTGCCAGCAGTTACCGGGCAGCCTCTAATTCACCCCTCCACTTT.